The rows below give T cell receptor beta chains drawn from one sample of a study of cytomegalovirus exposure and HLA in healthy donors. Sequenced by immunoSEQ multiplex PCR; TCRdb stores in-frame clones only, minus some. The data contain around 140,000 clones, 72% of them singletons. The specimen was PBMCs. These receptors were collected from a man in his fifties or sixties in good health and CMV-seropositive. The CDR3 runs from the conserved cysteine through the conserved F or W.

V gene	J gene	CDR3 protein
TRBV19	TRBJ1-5	CASREDGGRGPQHF
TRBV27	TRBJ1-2	CASSLRGQLLGGGYTF
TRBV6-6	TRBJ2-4	CASSWGTGKNIQYF
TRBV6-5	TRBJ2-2	CASSYRGFDTGELFF
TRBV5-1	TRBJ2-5	CASSLGGQPQETQYF
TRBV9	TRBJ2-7	CASSVGSGGLTYEQYF
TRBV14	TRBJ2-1	CASSLLTSGGAREQFF
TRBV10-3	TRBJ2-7	CAITPTQGAYEQYF
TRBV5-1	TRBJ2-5	CASKRQGYQETQYF
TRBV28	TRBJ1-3	CASRTLGGTSGNTIYF
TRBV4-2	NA	CASSQDTRGSYEQYF
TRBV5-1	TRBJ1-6	CASSPGQVANSPLHF
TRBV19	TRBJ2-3	CASTKGIAGSYPLRPDTQYF
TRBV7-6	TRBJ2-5	CASSLTPASGRGETQYF
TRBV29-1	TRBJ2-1	CSVGDRVGGVRSEQFF
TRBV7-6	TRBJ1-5	CASSFTDSSNQPQHF
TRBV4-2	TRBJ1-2	CASSQDPGGDNYGYTF
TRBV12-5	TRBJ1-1	CASGLDRSTEAFF
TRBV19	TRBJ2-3	CASSMGGRGTDTQYF
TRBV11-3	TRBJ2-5	CASRKGAETQYF
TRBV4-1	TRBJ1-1	CASSHAGFRTEAFF
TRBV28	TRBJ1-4	CASRTTGVEKLFF
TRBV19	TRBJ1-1	CASNTGYPNTEAFF